The present T cell receptor beta chain was sequenced within a study of identical twins. The study's findings and limits: For monozygotic twins, models underestimated out-of-frame TCR alpha sharing.

This clonotype was counted at least ten times. The antigen remains undetermined. Template switching added a universal primer site, and cDNA bore unique molecular identifiers. One entry per CDR3 protein, called by TCRdb with MiXCR from the 5' RACE reads. The table has under 250,000 distinct CDR3 sequences, about a tenth seen once. Trimming stripped 2 bases from V and 4 bases from J, with 9 bases between. Germline V CDR1 and CDR2: DFQATT, SNEGSKA (reference sequence). This CDR3 region has 13 residues. Input material: memory (CD45RO+) T cells sorted from blood. The genes are TRBV20-1 and TRBJ1-3; no reliable D call. The receptor was isolated from a woman younger than 30 in good health. CDR3 sequence: CSARWGPGNTIYF. CDR3 sequence (DNA): TGCAGTGCTAGATGGGGTCCCGGAAACACCATATATTTT.